Below, 7 T cell receptor beta chains from the same sample are listed, as sequenced in a study of shared clonotypes between healthy human individuals. The repertoire was sequenced with immunoSEQ multiplex PCR; TCRdb's copy has only in-frame clones and lacks some. This repertoire shows over a million clones, 98% to 99% found once; its top ten account for around 0.33%. What was sequenced was naive CD4+ T cells sorted from blood. The sample's subset: CD45RA+ positively selected. The receptors stem from a man aged 25-40 years in good health.

The chain employs TRBV10-1 and TRBJ2-2; D not resolved. Germline lookup yields CDR1 WNHNN and CDR2 SYGVQD (reference sequence). V gave up 4 bases and J gave up 4 bases, with 13 bases separating them. The CDR3 loop spans 15 amino acids. In DNA form, the CDR3 reads TGCGCCAGCAGTGGATCCCCACAGAGCACCGGGGAGCTGTTTTTT. It translates to CASSGSPQSTGELFF.

The chain combines TRBV2 with TRBJ2-3, with 9 bases lining up with TRBD1. CDR3 length equals 15 residues. Trimming took 6 bases from V and 1 from J; bases not matched to a gene: 5. Germline V lookup: CDR1 SNHLY, CDR2 FYNNEI. The CDR3 region has the DNA TGTGCCAGCAGACCACAGGGGGCCCGCACAGATACGCAGTATTTT. It codes for CASRPQGARTDTQYF.

The V and J genes are TRBV28 and TRBJ2-7; 11 bases agree with TRBD2. Germline values: CDR1 MDHEN, CDR2 SYDVKM. The V segment lost 3 bases and the J segment 3 bases; nucleotides outside the gene matches: 7. There are 16 residues in the CDR3. CDR3 loop: CASSFLLAGGFYEQYF. The CDR3 coding sequence is TGTGCCAGCAGTTTCCTTCTAGCGGGAGGTTTCTACGAGCAGTACTTC. Full variable domain (missing parts from reference TRBV28 and TRBJ2-7): DVKVTQSSRYLVKRTGEKVFLECVQDMDHENMFWYRQDPGLGLRLIYFSYDVKMKEKGDIPEGYSVSREKKERFSLILESASTNQTSMYLCASSFLLAGGFYEQYFGPGTRLTVT.

This clone was seen once. This chain joins TRBV11-3 and TRBJ2-1, with D possibly called TRBD1 or TRBD2 (7 bases each). With 4 bases removed from V and 8 bases from J, the gap between germline ends came to 15 bases. The CDR3 spans 14 residues. Germline-derived CDR1 and CDR2 are SGHNT and YENEEA. This chain's CDR3 is CASSSQGGAHEQFF. The DNA for the CDR3 is TGTGCCAGCAGCTCTCAGGGGGGGGCCCATGAGCAGTTCTTC.

V usage is TRBV9 and J usage is TRBJ2-2, with D possibly TRBD1 on 5 matching bases. Germline-derived CDR1 and CDR2 are SGDLS and YYNGEE. V was cut by 2 bases and J by 4 bases, with 15 bases left in between. The CDR3 has 16 amino acids. CDR3 DNA sequence: TGTGCCAGCAGCGTGGCTGGGCAGGGCGTCACCGGGGAGCTGTTTTTT. This codes for CASSVAGQGVTGELFF.

The chain uses TRBV19 and TRBJ2-3; TRBD2 aligns across 7 bases. The junction had 8 bases not matched to a gene; V was cut back by 7 bases and J by 4 bases. CDR1 LNHDA and CDR2 SQIVND come from the germline V gene (reference sequence). This CDR3 spans 14 amino acids. The CDR3 DNA reads TGTGCCAGTACCATCGGCCTAGCGGCAGATACGCAGTATTTT. This encodes CASTIGLAADTQYF.

The rearrangement joins TRBV5-5 to TRBJ2-3, with a tentative D call TRBD1 (5 bases). The CDR3 covers 13 residues. Germline CDR1 SGHKS, CDR2 YYEKEE (reference sequence). V was pared by 6 bases and J by 2 bases, with 10 bases between. DNA of the CDR3: TGTGCCAGCAACCAGGGTTACACAGATACGCAGTATTTT. As protein: CASNQGYTDTQYF.